Listed below are T cell receptor beta chains from one sample, sequenced in a study of PD-1 blockade in mismatch repair-deficient tumors. Sequenced by immunoSEQ multiplex PCR; TCRdb stores in-frame clones only, minus some. In the table there are roughly 79,000 clones, roughly 80% of which are singletons. The specimen was peripheral blood, collected 44 weeks after starting pembrolizumab. Every receptor here comes from an adult with mismatch repair-deficient cancer. Both conserved end residues are part of each CDR3. Each record gives: V gene, J gene, CDR3 protein.

TRBV29-1	TRBJ2-3	CSVVPPGATDTQYF
TRBV29-1	TRBJ1-2	CSVEDLRGNYGYTF
TRBV11-2	TRBJ1-1	CASSLRQGLTEAFF
TRBV6-5	TRBJ2-3	CASSYGRATSTDTQYF
TRBV5-3	TRBJ2-7	CARSPGTSSYEQYF
TRBV7-3	TRBJ2-3	CASSYVLSADTQYF
TRBV29-1	TRBJ2-7	CSVLSTSSVHEQYF
TRBV6-5	TRBJ2-3	CASSYSTTSTDTQYF
TRBV5-1	TRBJ1-2	CASSLGQGDGYTF
TRBV13	TRBJ2-4	CASSLGLPGEWGQNIQYF
TRBV14	TRBJ2-7	CASSQGHIYEQYF
TRBV4-1	TRBJ2-1	CASSLQGGLVANEQFF
TRBV5-4	TRBJ2-1	CASSLLAGNEQFF
TRBV29-1	TRBJ2-2	CSVYEDLDTGELFF
TRBV9	TRBJ2-5	CASSVDGNFRETQYF
TRBV5-1	TRBJ2-1	CASSLGAGGQGNEQFF
TRBV7-9	TRBJ2-1	CASSLRPTSGSYNEQFF
TRBV27	TRBJ2-7	CASSFSRDPRHSYEQYF
TRBV19	TRBJ1-5	CASSGILQPQHF
TRBV4-1	TRBJ2-2	CASSQVYRDLPGELFF
TRBV5-1	TRBJ2-7	CASSAGTPAEQYF
TRBV6-5	TRBJ2-7	CASKRESGLYEQYF
TRBV19	TRBJ1-5	CASSIDPTGRQPQHF
TRBV2	TRBJ2-7	CASAEGRGEQYF
TRBV7-3	TRBJ2-1	CASSLWGGHEQFF
TRBV6-1	TRBJ2-7	CASIPQTRFSHEQYF
TRBV4-2	TRBJ2-1	CASSQDLQVGRKYNEQFF
TRBV10-3	TRBJ2-7	CAISEPGGSSEQYF
TRBV11-3	TRBJ2-1	CASSLGGSVGNEQFF
TRBV30	TRBJ2-1	CAWSEINEQFF
TRBV6-6	TRBJ2-3	CASNLAAGGDTQYF
TRBV16	TRBJ1-5	CASKWEFGSNQPQHF
TRBV5-1	TRBJ1-1	CASSLEGSKLYAFF
TRBV18	TRBJ1-1	CASSPRDKEAFF
TRBV5-4	TRBJ2-3	CASSLDTRTDTQYF